The entry below describes one TCR beta chain. The data stem from a study of blood T cell repertoires in COVID-19. Background on the study: From the United States, Italy and Spain came samples of acute and convalescent COVID-19. Sources were T cells, B-cell-depleted T cells, or PBMCs; the material itself was cDNA or gDNA.

During active infection, Seattle patients enrolled and were then monitored through disease. In the study's own analysis: Estimation of nucleated cell counts was performed using reference gene primer amplification. The table came from immunoSEQ multiplex PCR; TCRdb's copy has only in-frame clones and leaves some out. V and J calls and clone size are as listed in that table; D and trimming were resolved from the DNA. The sample carries nearly 350,000 clones, 88% recorded once. Germline values: CDR1 ENHRY, CDR2 SYGVKD. The CDR3 runs 16 residues. V dropped 2 bases and J dropped 1; count of bases not matched to a gene: 2.

The chain recombines TRBV10-3 with TRBJ2-7; 13 bases line up with TRBD2. Sequenced sample: peripheral blood. This receptor was identified in a woman in her 70s with COVID-19, enrolled during active disease. The CDR3 is CAISEEGLAGSYEQYF. Here the CDR3 DNA reads TGTGCCATCAGTGAGGAGGGACTAGCGGGGTCCTACGAGCAGTACTTC.